This TCR beta chain is drawn from a study of blood T cell dynamics during melanoma immunotherapy. Study-level background: Standard first-line treatment here was pembrolizumab or nivolumab plus ipilimumab in metastatic melanoma. Study-wide points: It remained unknown if the driving T cell clones were melanoma-specific.

The table came from immunoSEQ multiplex PCR; TCRdb's copy has only in-frame clones and leaves some out. The repertoire holds 7,000 or so clones, with around three quarters as singletons. Concerning this clone itself: The antigen remains undetermined.

This sample's time point: pre-treatment baseline. Response was assessed by RECIST 1.1 at 12 weeks, except a couple of rapid progressors. No patient had earlier systemic cancer treatment, concurrent immunosuppressants, or another active cancer. V was shortened by 4 bases and J by 5 bases, with 15 bases between the two germline ends. This CDR3 spans 14 amino acids. From germline, CDR1 is SGHTA and CDR2 FQGNSA. This clonotype originated in a human donor with melanoma. Sequencing used blood, obtained from a patient treated with checkpoint blockade. The V gene is TRBV7-2, the J gene TRBJ2-7, with D possibly being TRBD1 (5 bases). The CDR3 DNA reads TGTGCCAGCAGCTCCTCGGGCAGGGTGGACGAGCAGTACTTC. Residues: CASSSSGRVDEQYF. Filled out from reference TRBV7-2 and TRBJ2-7, the complete variable domain reads GAGVSQSPSNKVTEKGKDVELRCDPISGHTALYWYRQSLGQGLEFLIYFQGNSAPDKSGLPSDRFSAERTGGSVSTLTIQRTQQEDSAVYLCASSSSGRVDEQYFGPGTRLTVT.